The TCR beta chain under discussion was sequenced for a study of neoadjuvant anti-PD-1 for oral cavity cancer. Study-level information: Around day 43, patients without progression received a fourth nivolumab dose before surgery. Whole-study findings and limits: Post-nivolumab, blood T cell clonality was significantly elevated in non-responders.

To note about this clone: Its target is unknown.

Sequencing used immunoSEQ multiplex PCR; TCRdb keeps in-frame clones, though not all of them. The table lists more than 25,000 clones, just under 80% of them singletons. CDR1 PRHDT and CDR2 FYEKMQ come from the germline V gene (reference sequence). V lost 4 bases to trimming and J lost 3 bases, with 16 bases between them. The CDR3 has 15 amino acids. Indicated time point: after neoadjuvant nivolumab, at surgical resection. These oral cavity squamous cell carcinomas were HPV-negative and locally advanced. The source is a person aged 35-79 years with oral cavity squamous cell carcinoma. The V call is TRBV13, the J call TRBJ2-7; D uncertain. The sample in question was PBMCs, obtained after nivolumab (anti-PD-1) treatment. DNA for the CDR3: TGTGCCAGCAGCTCCTTCGACGGCGGTAACTACGAGCAGTACTTC. Translated, it gives CASSSFDGGNYEQYF.